A single sample gave rise to the 3 T cell receptor beta chains below, sequenced in a study of cytomegalovirus exposure and HLA in healthy donors. Vbeta (60) and Jbeta (13) primers were used in the PCR. Profiled with immunoSEQ multiplex PCR; TCRdb holds only in-frame clones, not every one. Of around 94,000 clones listed, around 76% are singletons. The sequenced material came from PBMCs. The source is a woman in her sixties in good health and CMV-seropositive.

The CDR3 DNA reads as TGTGCCAGCAGCAAAGAAGATTCAGGGACCGGGGAGCTGTTTTTT. Its protein is CASSKEDSGTGELFF. V gene TRBV21-1 combines with J gene TRBJ2-2; TRBD1 reflects the table's D call only, with no check against the DNA. TRBV21-1 is annotated as a pseudogene. This CDR3 has 15 residues.

The chain joins TRBV7-8 to TRBJ2-5; 7 nucleotides align to TRBD2. Trimming cost V 0 bases and J 4 bases; bases outside gene matches: 17. The CDR3 spans 19 residues. Germline-derived CDR1 and CDR2 are SGHVS and FQNEAQ. The CDR3 DNA follows: TGTGCCAGCAGCTTAGCGGGCTATGGGGGGGAGAAAAGGGGAGAGACCCAGTACTTC. It yields the protein CASSLAGYGGEKRGETQYF.

For the CDR3, the DNA is TGTGCCAGCAGTGGCCCTAGAGGCGGCACAGATACGCAGTATTTT. Translation gives CASSGPRGGTDTQYF. The chain uses TRBV2 and TRBJ2-3, with D uncertain. Germline V gives CDR1 SNHLY, CDR2 FYNNEI. Deletions cut 4 bases from V and 1 base from J, with 12 bases between. The CDR3 is made up of 15 amino acids.